This TCR beta chain was observed in a study of control samples from healthy donors and cancer patients. TCRdb keeps only in-frame clones here, not all; method: immunoSEQ multiplex PCR. The repertoire consists of just over 150,000 clones, with 70% to 90% occurring once and the leading ten covering 12%. The clonotype was recovered from a man under 40 in good health. The sequenced sample was blood.

In DNA form, the CDR3 reads TGTGCCACCGCCAGGGGAGGTGAGCAGTTCTTC. Residues: CATARGGEQFF. This chain joins TRBV24-1 and TRBJ2-1, with D perhaps matching TRBD1 or TRBD2 (6 bases each). CDR1 and CDR2 from the germline V gene are KGHDR and SFDVKD. V lost 9 bases, J lost 9 bases, and 11 bases lay in between. This CDR3 contains 11 residues.